This T cell receptor beta chain was sequenced for a study of blood T cell repertoires in COVID-19. On the study more broadly: Material from acute and convalescent COVID-19 was sourced from the United States, Italy and Spain. The cDNA or gDNA used as material had been derived from T cells, B-cell-depleted T cells, or PBMCs.

Unmatched junction bases numbered 5, after V lost 3 bases and J lost 6 bases. CDR3 length: 16 amino acids. Germline CDR1 and CDR2: SGDLS and YYNGEE. Donors in Cohort 3 who had recovered were those with two negative PCRs, healthcare professional clearance, or resolution of their symptoms. As handled by the study authors: From reference gene primer amplification, estimates of nucleated cell counts were derived. TCRdb's copy holds only in-frame clones and misses some; the assay was immunoSEQ multiplex PCR. V and J calls and clone size are copied from that table; D and trimming were computed from the DNA. The repertoire holds 150,000 to 200,000 clones, with about 80% as singletons.

Sequencing was performed on PBMCs or T cells enriched from blood (not recorded which). The V call is TRBV9, the J call TRBJ2-1; TRBD2 agrees at 14 bases. The TCR sequence derives from a man aged 50-59 years who had recovered from COVID-19. The CDR3 DNA is TGTGCCAGCAGCGCCCGGACTAGCGGGGGGCTCAATGAGCAGTTCTTC. Its translation: CASSARTSGGLNEQFF.